The present T cell receptor (beta chain) was sequenced within a study of T cells after yellow fever vaccination. This CDR3 is built from 15 residues. Germline values: CDR1 DFQATT, CDR2 SNEGSKA (reference sequence). V was clipped by 0 bases and J by 2 bases; unmatched bases: 5. In TCRdb, the 5' RACE reads were re-called with MiXCR into one record per CDR3 protein. The sample has under 300,000 distinct CDR3 sequences, roughly 7.2% seen once. This clonotype was seen many times. The clonotype originates from a man aged 30 to 45 who received the YFV17D yellow fever vaccine. The chain uses TRBV20-1 and TRBJ2-3; 7 nucleotides agree with TRBD2. The sample consisted of CD4+ T cells sorted from PBMCs, taken 15 days after the yellow fever booster vaccination. In nucleotides, the CDR3 is TGCAGTGCTAGAGACGGCAGCGGGGCCACAGATACGCAGTATTTT. Amino acids: CSARDGSGATDTQYF.